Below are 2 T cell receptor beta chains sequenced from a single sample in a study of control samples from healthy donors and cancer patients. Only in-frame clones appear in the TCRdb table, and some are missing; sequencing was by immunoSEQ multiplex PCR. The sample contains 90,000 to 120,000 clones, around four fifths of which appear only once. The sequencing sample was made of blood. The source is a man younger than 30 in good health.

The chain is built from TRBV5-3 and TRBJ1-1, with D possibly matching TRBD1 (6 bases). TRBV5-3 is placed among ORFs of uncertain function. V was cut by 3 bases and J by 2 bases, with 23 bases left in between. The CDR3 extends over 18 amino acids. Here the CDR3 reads CARSSLPQGKVRNTEAFF. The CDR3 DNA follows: TGTGCCAGAAGCTCCCTTCCTCAGGGGAAGGTAAGAAACACTGAAGCTTTCTTT.

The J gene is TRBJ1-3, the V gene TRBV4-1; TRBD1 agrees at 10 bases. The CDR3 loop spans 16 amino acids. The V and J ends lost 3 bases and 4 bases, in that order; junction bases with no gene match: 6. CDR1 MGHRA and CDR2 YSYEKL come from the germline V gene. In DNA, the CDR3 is TGCGCCAGCAGCCACACAGGGACAGGGGTAGGAAACACCATATATTTT. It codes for CASSHTGTGVGNTIYF.